The 5 T cell receptor beta chains given below trace back to one sample, sequenced in a study of T cell repertoires in cytomegalovirus infection. The antigens for these receptors are not known. TCRdb re-derived calls from the reads in MiXCR, one entry per CDR3 protein. The sample carries 250,000 to 300,000 distinct CDR3 sequences, less than 25% recorded once. Sequences were derived from cultured PBMCs, sampled from culture after CMV antigen stimulation. The receptors originated from a human donor in good health (CMV status not recorded). Some clones in this sample may be carry-over from other donors' samples.

This clonotype showed up just a few times. The rearrangement uses TRBV6-1 and TRBJ1-5; TRBD1 might be the D (5 bases). The CDR3 contains 15 residues. The germline gives CDR1 MNHNS, CDR2 SASEGT. V shed 8 bases and J shed 10 bases, with 24 bases lying between them. CDR3 amino acids: CASGPAPGRSGPQHF. The DNA for the CDR3 is TGTGCCAGCGGGCCGGCCCCGGGACGGTCGGGCCCCCAGCATTTT.

The chain couples TRBV7-9 to TRBJ2-5; 10 bases are a match to TRBD2. Germline V lookup: CDR1 SEHNR, CDR2 FQNEAQ (reference sequence). CDR3 length: 19 residues. Trimming at V came to 5 bases and at J to 4 bases, leaving 19 bases not matched to a gene. CDR3 DNA sequence: TGTGCCAGCAGCCCCGAGAGGATGTCGGCTAGCGGGAGAGGAGAGACCCAGTACTTC. Its translation: CASSPERMSASGRGETQYF.

This sequence joins TRBV29-1 and TRBJ2-3; TRBD2 might be the D (6 bases). Trimming took 0 bases from V and 2 from J, leaving 21 bases between them. In germline, CDR1 is SQVTM, CDR2 ANQGSEA. The CDR3 covers 18 residues. CDR3 loop: CSVEDPTGTPSPTDTQYF. The DNA of the CDR3 is TGCAGCGTTGAAGACCCCACCGGGACTCCCTCACCCACAGATACGCAGTATTTT.

The table lists this clonotype with a few counts. This chain's CDR3 is CASSGSGRATDEQYV. CDR3 DNA sequence: TGTGCCAGCAGCGGTAGCGGGAGGGCCACAGACGAGCAGTACGTC. This chain uses TRBV7-9 with TRBJ2-7; 11 nucleotides agree with TRBD2. Germline V gene sequence: CDR1 SEHNR, CDR2 FQNEAQ (reference sequence). This CDR3 has 15 amino acids. The V segment lost 5 bases and the J segment 5 bases; nucleotides outside the gene matches: 8.

The table lists this clonotype with many counts. At one end the junction does not follow the germline gene, possibly because of a read error. DNA of the CDR3: TGTGCCAGCAGCCTAGCGGGGACAAATGAGCAGTTCTTC. Residues: CASSLAGTNEQFF. The chain employs TRBV7-8 and TRBJ2-1; 9 bases map to TRBD2. In germline, CDR1 is SGHVS, CDR2 FQNEAQ. The length of the CDR3 is 13 residues.